This TCR beta chain stems from a study of blood T cell repertoires in COVID-19. Study summary: Spain, Italy and the United States supplied samples that represented acute and convalescent COVID-19. Sample material is recorded as cDNA or gDNA derived from T cells, B-cell-depleted T cells, or PBMCs.

Enrollment of patients from Seattle took place during active infection, with longitudinal follow-up. Original methodology: Amplification of reference gene primers was used by the study to estimate nucleated cell counts. The method was immunoSEQ multiplex PCR; TCRdb's version includes in-frame clones alone and lacks a portion of them. From that table come the V and J calls and clone size; the DNA was used to work out D and trimming. Seen here are hundreds of thousands of clones, 88% observed once, and the top ten hold about 10%. Sequenced sample: peripheral blood. The TCR originated in a woman in her 30s with COVID-19, enrolled during active disease.

CDR3 DNA: TGTGCCAGTAGTATCACCAGTTCCAATGAAAAACTGTTTTTT. It codes for CASSITSSNEKLFF. The chain couples TRBV19 to TRBJ1-4; no reliable D call. Deletions cut 3 bases from V and 5 bases from J, with 10 bases between. The CDR3 extends over 14 amino acids. Looked up from germline, CDR1 is LNHDA and CDR2 is SQIVND (reference sequence).